This TCR beta chain was found in a study of shared clonotypes between healthy human individuals (dated by TCRdb to about 2020). Describing the broader study: The cohort comprised a couple of women and a few men aged 18 to 49 years. Per donor, leukapheresis produced somewhere between about 0.8 and 9.5 billion PBMCs. To estimate repertoire size and how much clonotype sharing occurs between individuals, the study deeply sequenced the blood TCR repertoires of roughly 5 healthy adults. Per donor, three plates each were used for CD4 naive and CD4 memory, two for CD8 naive, and one for CD8 memory. To increase sequencing depth and limit assay-specific biases, different laboratories used diverse techniques to prepare libraries and sequence TCR repertoires.

TCR CDR3 regions were amplified from genomic DNA by multiplex PCR using the deep immunoSEQ assay. Extracted genomic DNA from each cell subset was spread evenly across all wells of several immunoSEQ 96-well plates, with each plate serving as a replicate. For sorted subsets, roughly 200 ng of genomic DNA, equivalent to 25,000 to 35,000 T cell genomes, went into each replicate PCR. Purified libraries were measured with a Qubit 3.0 fluorometer, size-checked on a Bioanalyzer 2100, and measured again with the KAPA Library Quantification kit. A separate single-read 150-cycle Illumina NextSeq 550 flow cell was used to sequence each immunoSEQ 96-well plate. The published analysis was carried out like this. Because the immunoSEQ output held only junctional sequences and lacked quality scores, the filtering could not match the filtering applied to full-length reads. Sequences were annotated with PyIR, a Python wrapper for IgBLAST v1.9, using IMGT germline references to assign V/J genes and CDR3. Reads with weak V/J assignments (E-value above 1e-6), missing CDR3, stop codons, out-of-frame junctions, or ambiguous translated residues were removed. V3J clonotypes were defined as sequences sharing the same inferred V gene, J gene, and CDR3 amino acid sequence. The percentage overlap between two repertoires was calculated by dividing the number of shared unique clonotypes by the size of the smaller repertoire. RTK rarefaction, the Chao1 estimator, and Recon v2.1 estimates of unobserved clonotypes were used to assess repertoire richness. Generation probabilities for all TCRbeta clonotypes obtained by the gDNA method from a few donors were computed using OLGA. TCRdb mirrors the immuneACCESS table, restricted to in-frame sequences. Some clones are absent from its copies; in checked studies, under half trace to an unresolved V gene, and the reason for the others is unknown. That table furnishes V, J and clone size, whereas the DNA furnished D and trimming. The sample records 2 million to 2.5 million clones, approximately 95% of which are singletons. The ten largest clones take up approximately 0.4% of the sample.

General findings and caveats noted by the study authors: Larger estimated clonotype richness was generally found for naive subsets than for memory subsets. Pairwise subsampling led to the expectation that sequencing depth would affect the degree of clonotype sharing among donors. Clonotypes shared by all four sorted-subset donors showed higher generation probabilities than non-shared clonotypes. Sampling was restricted to blood, and TCR repertoires in tissue are likely to differ from TCR repertoires in blood. Even with the large sequencing depth, rarefaction of the sorted-subset datasets indicated that sequencing was incomplete. When four donors were compared, the shared fraction of clonotypes was about 5.5% for naive CD4, about 4% for naive CD8, roughly 2.3% for memory CD4, and 0.4% for memory CD8. Because the study included a small number of donors, the genetic and exposure-history diversity represented was limited.

V is clipped by 4 bases and J by 0 bases, and the sequence between their germline boundaries is 6 bases long. From cysteine to phenylalanine, the CDR3 is 13 amino acids long. CDR3 DNA only is kept here, 39 bases in frame from base 1. CDR1 and CDR2, per the germline V gene, are MNHNS and SASEGT. The donors were healthy, HIV-negative adults who had no recently reported acute infections or vaccinations. Only Caucasian adults living in Nashville, Tennessee, USA were represented among the donors. Magnetic negative selection was used to enrich CD4+ T cells, after which naive cells were positively selected on CD45RA and the negative fraction became the memory subset. After blood collection by leukapheresis, PBMCs were isolated using Ficoll-Histopaque density gradient centrifugation and then cryopreserved in the vapor phase of liquid nitrogen. Purity and quantity of every magnetically sorted T cell population were checked by analytical flow cytometry. Genomic DNA was isolated from every sorted fraction and measured by UV absorbance on a Nanodrop 2000c.

A remark on this clone: It has no known antigen specificity. One base away there is no much larger clone; base qualities are not given. Other DNA sequences within the sample encode an identical CDR3.

The chain links TRBV6-1 with TRBJ1-1, with no D gene named confidently. The sample comprised naive CD4+ T cells from PBMCs. The cell subset or site label for this specimen denotes: CD45RA+ positively selected. This receptor was obtained from a man between 18 and 35 years old in good health. Some clones in this sample may be carry-over from other donors' samples. The CDR3 reads as follows: CASSGQMNTEAFF. The nucleotide sequence reads TGTGCCAGCAGTGGGCAGATGAACACTGAAGCTTTCTTT.